This passage covers 17 T cell receptor beta chains from one sample sequenced in a study of T-cell memory formation after mild COVID-19. Each CDR3 protein gets one entry after TCRdb re-called the 5' RACE reads with MiXCR. In the table there are fewer than 650,000 distinct CDR3 sequences, approximately 15% of which are singletons. The sample comprised PBMCs or a T cell subset sorted from them (not recorded which). These TCRs come from an adult woman who had mild COVID-19 (a few samples of this study predate the infection). Cell type and time point are not known.

This sequence joins TRBV4-1 and TRBJ2-3; TRBD2 is a possible D gene (6 bases). V was clipped by 4 bases and J by 2 bases, with 19 bases between them. The CDR3 spans 17 residues. Germline V gene data show CDR1 as MGHRA and CDR2 as YSYEKL. CDR3 DNA sequence: TGCGCCAGCAGCCCAAGACCGAGGGACTGGAACACAGATACGCAGTATTTT. This translates into CASSPRPRDWNTDTQYF.

The J gene is TRBJ2-3, the V gene TRBV29-1; 12 nucleotides agree with TRBD2. The V gene's germline CDR1 is SQVTM and CDR2 ANQGSEA. V lost 6 bases to trimming and J lost 4 bases; unmatched junction nucleotides: 11. The CDR3 runs 16 residues. The CDR3 DNA reads TGCAGCGTCGCCCGACTAGCGGGAGAAGGCCCAGATACGCAGTATTTT. It encodes CSVARLAGEGPDTQYF.

This chain joins TRBV12-3 or TRBV12-4 and TRBJ2-5; D is tentatively TRBD1 or TRBD2 (5 bases each). Trimming cost V 5 bases and J 4 bases, with 17 bases left between them. The CDR3 is 15 residues long. The CDR3 here is CASSPYPGLGETQYF. The CDR3 coding sequence is TGTGCCAGCAGTCCCTACCCGGGGCTGGGAGAGACCCAGTACTTC.

This clonotype was detected only once. V gene TRBV9 combines with J gene TRBJ2-1; D not certain. Germline CDR1 is SGDLS and CDR2 is YYNGEE. Trimming took 5 bases from V and 8 from J, leaving 11 bases between them. The CDR3 is 12 residues long. CDR3 loop: CASRGNSHEQFF. The CDR3 DNA is TGTGCCAGCAGGGGCAACAGCCATGAGCAGTTCTTC. The full variable domain, rest sourced from reference TRBV9 and TRBJ2-1, is DSGVTQTPKHLITATGQRVTLRCSPRSGDLSVYWYQQSLDQGLQFLIQYYNGEERAKGNILERFSAQQFPDLHSELNLSSLELGDSALYFCASRGNSHEQFFGPGTRLTVL.

The genes are TRBV20-1 and TRBJ2-1, with 8 bases lining up with TRBD2. The CDR3 runs 12 residues. V trimming: 5 bases; J trimming: 9 bases; junction bases outside the gene matches: 6. The germline CDR1 and CDR2 sequences are DFQATT and SNEGSKA (reference sequence). The CDR3 is CSALGLGVEQFF. The CDR3 coding sequence is TGCAGTGCTCTGGGACTAGGAGTTGAGCAGTTCTTC.

The V gene is TRBV7-3, the J gene TRBJ2-7; 7 positions agree with TRBD1. CDR1 is SGHTA and CDR2 is FQGTGA in the germline V gene. The trim removed 0 bases at V and 2 bases at J, leaving 4 bases unmatched. The CDR3 runs to 15 residues. CDR3 in amino acids: CASSLTTGKAYEQYF. The CDR3, as DNA: TGTGCCAGCAGCTTAACGACAGGGAAGGCCTACGAGCAGTACTTC.

This clonotype was counted only a few times. This chain uses TRBV4-1 with TRBJ2-7; 7 nucleotides align to TRBD1. The CDR3 has 12 amino acids. Germline trimming cut 2 bases from V and 7 bases from J; bases unmatched to any gene: 2. The germline V gene has CDR1 MGHRA and CDR2 YSYEKL. This CDR3 reads CASSQTGEEQYF. The CDR3 DNA follows: TGCGCCAGCAGCCAAACAGGGGAGGAGCAGTACTTC.

The chain has TRBV15 and TRBJ2-7, with D tentatively TRBD2 (7 bases). Per the germline V gene, CDR1 is LNHNV and CDR2 is YYDKDF (reference sequence). Trimming stripped 0 bases from V and 5 bases from J, with 20 bases between. This CDR3 has 17 amino acids. The CDR3 spells CATSRDTLGGGGDEQYF. DNA of the CDR3: TGTGCCACCAGCAGAGATACCCTGGGAGGGGGAGGCGACGAGCAGTACTTC.

Of note for this clonotype: The junction departs from germline at one end; a sequencing error may be responsible. The chain couples TRBV7-6 to TRBJ2-3, with TRBD2 identical over 11 bases. In germline, CDR1 is SGHVS, CDR2 FNYEAQ. The CDR3 is 16 amino acids. CDR3: CSSRELAGAGIDTQYF. In DNA, the CDR3 is TGTTCCAGCAGGGAACTAGCGGGGGCCGGGATAGATACGCAGTATTTT.

This clonotype was seen only a few times. The rearrangement uses TRBV27 and TRBJ2-1, with D possibly matching TRBD2 (6 bases). Between the trimmed V and J ends, which lost 2 bases and 7 bases, there was a span of 15 bases. The CDR3 totals 15 residues. CDR1 and CDR2 (germline): MNHEY, SMNVEV (reference sequence). The CDR3 DNA reads TGTGCCAGCAGTTTAGAACGGGGGAGCCGGAATGAGCAGTTCTTC. Translation: CASSLERGSRNEQFF.

This clonotype was detected a few times. The chain has TRBV7-9 and TRBJ2-3, with TRBD2 identical over 7 bases. CDR3 length: 14 residues. Germline CDR1 SEHNR, CDR2 FQNEAQ (reference sequence). V gave up 7 bases and J gave up 2 bases; unmatched junction bases: 6. The CDR3 loop reads CASNLADSTDTQYF. Written as DNA, the CDR3 is TGTGCCAGCAATCTAGCGGACTCCACAGATACGCAGTATTTT.

This clonotype was observed a few times. The chain carries TRBV30 and TRBJ2-3; tentatively, D is TRBD1 (6 bases). V shed 0 bases and J shed 9 bases, with 10 bases lying between them. Per the germline V gene, CDR1 is GTSNPN and CDR2 is SVGIG (reference sequence). The CDR3 totals 12 residues. The CDR3: CAWSVQGRTQYF. The DNA of the CDR3 is TGTGCCTGGAGTGTACAGGGCAGAACGCAGTATTTT.

This clonotype showed up just a few times. J is TRBJ2-1 and V is TRBV6-2 or TRBV6-3; 13 bases match TRBD2. The CDR3 runs 14 residues. Losses at the gene ends were 8 bases for V and 2 bases for J; bases not matched to a gene: 0. The V gene's germline CDR1 is MNHEY and CDR2 SVGEGT. CDR3: CASGLAGAYNEQFF. The CDR3 DNA reads as TGTGCCAGCGGACTAGCGGGAGCCTACAATGAGCAGTTCTTC.

The chain joins TRBV10-3 to TRBJ2-7; D gene unclear. Germline values: CDR1 ENHRY, CDR2 SYGVKD. The V and J ends lost 6 bases and 0 bases respectively, with 9 bases between them. CDR3 length equals 13 residues. Written as DNA, the CDR3 is TGTGCCATCAGGGGGTCCAGCTCCTACGAGCAGTACTTC. This encodes CAIRGSSSYEQYF.

A few counts support this clonotype. CDR3 protein: CSARDGRGQGGTEAFF. The DNA of the CDR3 is TGCAGTGCTAGAGATGGTCGGGGACAGGGCGGGACTGAAGCTTTCTTT. The chain has TRBV20-1 and TRBJ1-1; the match to TRBD1 covers 9 bases. J lost 5 bases, V lost 0 bases, and 10 bases had no gene match. Germline CDR1 reads DFQATT; CDR2 reads SNEGSKA (reference sequence). This CDR3 is built from 16 residues.

The DNA of the CDR3 is TGTGCCAGCAGCTCACGACCCGTCGGCACAGATACGCAGTATTTT. This sequence encodes CASSSRPVGTDTQYF. The chain carries TRBV5-4 and TRBJ2-3; D is unclear. Trimming pared 3 bases from V and 1 base from J, leaving 12 bases between. In germline, CDR1 is SGHNT, CDR2 YYREEE (reference sequence). The CDR3 totals 15 residues.

A few counts support this clonotype. The rearrangement uses TRBV7-2 and TRBJ2-7, with D possibly TRBD1 on 6 matching bases. CDR3 length: 15 amino acids. Germline-derived CDR1 and CDR2 are SGHTA and FQGNSA. Trimming stripped 5 bases from V and 0 bases from J, with 14 bases between. The CDR3 bases are TGTGCCAGCAGCCAGGGGCAGGCCCGCTCCTACGAGCAGTACTTC. Translating gives CASSQGQARSYEQYF.